This T cell receptor (beta chain) was observed in a study of cytomegalovirus exposure and HLA in healthy donors. Primers: 60 Vbeta forward and 13 Jbeta reverse. Repertoires were generated with immunoSEQ multiplex PCR, while TCRdb's copy carries only in-frame clones and drops some. In the table there are roughly 160,000 clones, almost 80% of which are singletons. Germline V lookup: CDR1 SGHRS, CDR2 YFSETQ. V was clipped by 0 bases and J by 8 bases, with 12 bases between them. This CDR3 region has 14 residues. The clonotype originates from a man aged 25-45 years in good health and CMV-seronegative. The chain recombines TRBV5-1 with TRBJ1-5, with D unresolved. Sample: PBMCs. CDR3 protein: CASSLGQDGEPQHF. The DNA of the CDR3 is TGCGCCAGCAGCTTGGGTCAGGACGGGGAGCCCCAGCATTTT.